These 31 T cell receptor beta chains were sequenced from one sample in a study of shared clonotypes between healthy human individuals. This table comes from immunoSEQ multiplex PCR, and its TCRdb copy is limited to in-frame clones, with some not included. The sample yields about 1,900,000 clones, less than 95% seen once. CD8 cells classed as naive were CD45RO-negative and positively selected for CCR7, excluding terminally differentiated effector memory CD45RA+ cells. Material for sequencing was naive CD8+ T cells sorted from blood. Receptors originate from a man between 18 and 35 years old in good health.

The CDR3 DNA sequence: TGTGCCAGCAGTGAATCTGTTATCGGCACTGAAGCTTTCTTT. Translation: CASSESVIGTEAFF. The chain employs TRBV25-1 and TRBJ1-1; D call uncertain. The V gene lost 1 base and the J gene lost 4 bases, with 10 bases spanning the gap. The length of the CDR3 is 14 residues. Germline CDR1 MGHDK, CDR2 SYGVNS.

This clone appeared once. The CDR3 DNA follows: TGTGCCACCAGCAGATCTACAAGCGGGGGGTACACAGATACGCAGTATTTT. Amino acids: CATSRSTSGGYTDTQYF. J is TRBJ2-3 and V is TRBV15; 9 bases map to TRBD2. The V segment lost 2 bases and the J segment 2 bases; nucleotides outside the gene matches: 8. This CDR3 region has 17 residues. The germline CDR1 and CDR2 sequences are LNHNV and YYDKDF (reference sequence).

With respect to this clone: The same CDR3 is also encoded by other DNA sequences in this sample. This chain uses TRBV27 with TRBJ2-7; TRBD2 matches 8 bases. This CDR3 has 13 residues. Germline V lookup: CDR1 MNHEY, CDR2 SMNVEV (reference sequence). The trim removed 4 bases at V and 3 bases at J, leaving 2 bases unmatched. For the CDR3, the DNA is TGTGCCAGCAGTTACCGGGGGGGCTACGAGCAGTACTTC. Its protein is CASSYRGGYEQYF.

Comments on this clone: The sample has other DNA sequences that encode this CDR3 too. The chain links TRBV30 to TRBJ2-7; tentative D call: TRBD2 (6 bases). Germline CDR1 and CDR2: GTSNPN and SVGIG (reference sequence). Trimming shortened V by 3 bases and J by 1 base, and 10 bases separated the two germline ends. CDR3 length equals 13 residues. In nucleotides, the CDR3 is TGTGCCTGGAGCCTCGGAGGGTCCTACGAGCAGTACTTC. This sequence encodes CAWSLGGSYEQYF.

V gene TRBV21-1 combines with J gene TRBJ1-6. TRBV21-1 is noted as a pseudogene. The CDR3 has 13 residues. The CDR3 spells CASKGGAEPPLHF. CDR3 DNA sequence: TGTGCCAGCAAAGGTGGCGCCGAACCACCCCTCCACTTT.

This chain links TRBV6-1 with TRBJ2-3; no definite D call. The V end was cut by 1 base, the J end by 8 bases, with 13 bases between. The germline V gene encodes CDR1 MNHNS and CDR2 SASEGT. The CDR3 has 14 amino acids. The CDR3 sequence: CASSEVRGTATQYF. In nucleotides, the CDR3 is TGTGCCAGCAGTGAAGTCAGAGGTACGGCTACGCAGTATTTT.

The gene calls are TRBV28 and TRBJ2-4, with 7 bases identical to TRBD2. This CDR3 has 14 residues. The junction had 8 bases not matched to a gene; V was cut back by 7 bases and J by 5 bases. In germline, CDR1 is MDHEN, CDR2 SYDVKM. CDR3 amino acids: CASTSPGRENIQYF. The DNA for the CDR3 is TGTGCCAGCACCTCGCCGGGGAGGGAAAACATTCAGTACTTC.

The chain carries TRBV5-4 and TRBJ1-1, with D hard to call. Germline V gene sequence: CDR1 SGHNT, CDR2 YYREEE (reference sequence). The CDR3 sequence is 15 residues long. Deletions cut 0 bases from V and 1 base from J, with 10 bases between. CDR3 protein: CASSLGSSQNTEAFF. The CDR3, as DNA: TGTGCCAGCAGCTTGGGGTCTTCCCAGAACACTGAAGCTTTCTTT.

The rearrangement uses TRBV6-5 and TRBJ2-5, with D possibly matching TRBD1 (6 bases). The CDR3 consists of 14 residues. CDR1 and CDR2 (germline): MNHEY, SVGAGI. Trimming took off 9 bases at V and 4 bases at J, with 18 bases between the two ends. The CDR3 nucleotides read TGTGCCAGTAAGGGGATGGGGGCTGGAGAGACCCAGTACTTC. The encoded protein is CASKGMGAGETQYF.

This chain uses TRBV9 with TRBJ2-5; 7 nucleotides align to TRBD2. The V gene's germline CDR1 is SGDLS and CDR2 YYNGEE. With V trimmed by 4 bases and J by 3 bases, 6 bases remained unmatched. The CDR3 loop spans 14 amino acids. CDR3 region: CASSPWGTKETQYF. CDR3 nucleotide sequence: TGTGCCAGCAGCCCATGGGGGACTAAAGAGACCCAGTACTTC.

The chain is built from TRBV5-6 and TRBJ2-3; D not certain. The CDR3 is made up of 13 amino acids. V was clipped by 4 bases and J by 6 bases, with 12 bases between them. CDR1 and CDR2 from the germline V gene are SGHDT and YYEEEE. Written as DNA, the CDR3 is TGTGCCAGCAGCCCCGATGGTGGGGATACGCAGTATTTT. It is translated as CASSPDGGDTQYF.

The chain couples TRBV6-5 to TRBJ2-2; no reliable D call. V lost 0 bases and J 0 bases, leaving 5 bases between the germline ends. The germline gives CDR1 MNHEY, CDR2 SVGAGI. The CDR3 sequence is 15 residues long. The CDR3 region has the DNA TGTGCCAGCAGTTACTCCTGGACGAACACCGGGGAGCTGTTTTTT. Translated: CASSYSWTNTGELFF.

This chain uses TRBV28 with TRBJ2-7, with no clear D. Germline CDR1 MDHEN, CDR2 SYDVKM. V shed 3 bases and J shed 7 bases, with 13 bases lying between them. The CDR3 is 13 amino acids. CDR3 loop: CASSFNRLGEQYF. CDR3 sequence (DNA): TGTGCCAGCAGTTTTAACCGCTTGGGGGAGCAGTACTTC.

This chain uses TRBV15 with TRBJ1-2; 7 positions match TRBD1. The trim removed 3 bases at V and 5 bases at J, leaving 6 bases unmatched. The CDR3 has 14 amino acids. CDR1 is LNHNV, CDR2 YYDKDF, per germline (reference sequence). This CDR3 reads CATSRDRFRYGYTF. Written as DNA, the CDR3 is TGTGCCACCAGCAGGGACAGGTTCCGATATGGCTACACCTTC.

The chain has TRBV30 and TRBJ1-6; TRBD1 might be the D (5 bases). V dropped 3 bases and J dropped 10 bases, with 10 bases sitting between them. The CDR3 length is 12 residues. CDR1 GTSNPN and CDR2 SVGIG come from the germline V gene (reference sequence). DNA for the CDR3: TGTGCCTGGAGCCCCGGGGCCTCACCCCTCCACTTT. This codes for CAWSPGASPLHF.

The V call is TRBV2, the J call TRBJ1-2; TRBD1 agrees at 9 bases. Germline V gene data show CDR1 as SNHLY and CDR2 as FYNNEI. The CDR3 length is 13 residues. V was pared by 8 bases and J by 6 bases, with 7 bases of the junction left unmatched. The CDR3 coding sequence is TGTGCCAGCCGGGGACAGGGTTTGGATGGCTACACCTTC. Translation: CASRGQGLDGYTF.

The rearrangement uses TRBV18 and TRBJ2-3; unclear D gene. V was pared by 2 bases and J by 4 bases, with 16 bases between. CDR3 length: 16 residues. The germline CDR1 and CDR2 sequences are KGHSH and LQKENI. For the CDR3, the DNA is TGTGCCAGCTCACCAGGGATGACGGAACCGGCAGATACGCAGTATTTT. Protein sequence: CASSPGMTEPADTQYF.

In DNA, the CDR3 is TGTGCCAGCAGCTTAGGGACAGCATATAGCAATCAGCCCCAGCATTTT. Residues: CASSLGTAYSNQPQHF. This sequence joins TRBV11-2 and TRBJ1-5, with D possibly matching TRBD1 (6 bases). CDR1 SGHAT and CDR2 FQNNGV come from the germline V gene. The CDR3 is 16 residues long. Trimming removed 1 base at V and 0 bases at J, with 10 bases between.

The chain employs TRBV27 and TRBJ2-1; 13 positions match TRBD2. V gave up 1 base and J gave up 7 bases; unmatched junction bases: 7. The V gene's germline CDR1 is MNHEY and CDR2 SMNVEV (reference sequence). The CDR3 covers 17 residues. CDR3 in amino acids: CASSLLLAGGFGNEQFF. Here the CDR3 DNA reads TGTGCCAGCAGTTTATTACTAGCGGGAGGGTTCGGAAATGAGCAGTTCTTC.

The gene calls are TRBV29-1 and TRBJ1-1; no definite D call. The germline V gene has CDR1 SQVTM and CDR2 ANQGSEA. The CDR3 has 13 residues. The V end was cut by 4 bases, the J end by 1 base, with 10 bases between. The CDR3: CSVGGGRNTEAFF. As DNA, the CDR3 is TGCAGCGTTGGTGGCGGAAGGAACACTGAAGCTTTCTTT.

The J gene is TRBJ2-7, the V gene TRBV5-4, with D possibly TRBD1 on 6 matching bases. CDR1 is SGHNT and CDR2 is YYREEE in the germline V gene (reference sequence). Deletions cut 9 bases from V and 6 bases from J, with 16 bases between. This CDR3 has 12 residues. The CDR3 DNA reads TGTGCCACATCGACAGGCCTTCCCGAGCAGTACTTC. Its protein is CATSTGLPEQYF.

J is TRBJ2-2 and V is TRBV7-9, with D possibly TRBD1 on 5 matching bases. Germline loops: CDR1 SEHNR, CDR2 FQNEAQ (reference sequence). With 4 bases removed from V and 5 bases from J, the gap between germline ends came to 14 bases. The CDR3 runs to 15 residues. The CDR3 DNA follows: TGTGCCAGCAGCTCCAGGGTCCCAGGGACCGGGGAGCTGTTTTTT. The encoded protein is CASSSRVPGTGELFF. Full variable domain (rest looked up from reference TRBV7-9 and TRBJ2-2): DTGVSQNPRHKITKRGQNVTFRCDPISEHNRLYWYRQTLGQGPEFLTYFQNEAQLEKSRLLSDRFSAERPKGSFSTLEIQRTEQGDSAMYLCASSSRVPGTGELFFGEGSRLTVL.

The CDR3 here is CASSLSPGTGSSPLHF. The CDR3 coding sequence is TGTGCCAGCAGTTTATCCCCGGGGACAGGATCTTCACCCCTCCACTTT. The chain employs TRBV27 and TRBJ1-6; 8 nucleotides line up with TRBD1. J gave up 9 bases and V 0 bases, and 7 bases lay outside the gene matches. In germline, CDR1 is MNHEY, CDR2 SMNVEV (reference sequence). CDR3 size: 16 residues.

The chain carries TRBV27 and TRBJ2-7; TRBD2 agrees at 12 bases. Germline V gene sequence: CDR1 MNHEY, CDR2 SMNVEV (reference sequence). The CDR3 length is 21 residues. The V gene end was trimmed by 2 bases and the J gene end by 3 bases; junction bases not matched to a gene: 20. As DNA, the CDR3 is TGTGCCAGCAGTTTAAATCTCGGTCCGCTAGCGGGAGGGCCCGTCCTCTACGAGCAGTACTTC. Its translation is CASSLNLGPLAGGPVLYEQYF.

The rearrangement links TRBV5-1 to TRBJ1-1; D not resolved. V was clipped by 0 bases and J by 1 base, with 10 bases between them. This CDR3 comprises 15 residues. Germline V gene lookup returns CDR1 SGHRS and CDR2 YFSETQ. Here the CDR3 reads CASSLEAPANTEAFF. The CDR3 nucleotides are TGCGCCAGCAGCTTGGAGGCCCCGGCGAACACTGAAGCTTTCTTT.

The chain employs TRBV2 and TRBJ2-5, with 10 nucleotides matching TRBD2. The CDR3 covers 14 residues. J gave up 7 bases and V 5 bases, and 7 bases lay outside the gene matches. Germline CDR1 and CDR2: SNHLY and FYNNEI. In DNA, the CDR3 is TGTGCCAGCAGTTTAACTAGCGGGACTGTGACCCAGTACTTC. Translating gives CASSLTSGTVTQYF. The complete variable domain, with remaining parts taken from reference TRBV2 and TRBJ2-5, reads EPEVTQTPSHQVTQMGQEVILRCVPISNHLYFYWYRQILGQKVEFLVSFYNNEISEKSEIFDDQFSVERPDGSNFTLKIRSTKLEDSAMYFCASSLTSGTVTQYFGPGTRLLVL.

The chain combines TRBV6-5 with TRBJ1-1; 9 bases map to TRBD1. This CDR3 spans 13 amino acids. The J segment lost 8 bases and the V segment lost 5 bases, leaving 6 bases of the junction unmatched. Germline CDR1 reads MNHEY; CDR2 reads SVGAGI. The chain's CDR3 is CASSIDRGAEAFF. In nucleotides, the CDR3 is TGTGCCAGCAGTATCGACAGGGGGGCAGAAGCTTTCTTT.

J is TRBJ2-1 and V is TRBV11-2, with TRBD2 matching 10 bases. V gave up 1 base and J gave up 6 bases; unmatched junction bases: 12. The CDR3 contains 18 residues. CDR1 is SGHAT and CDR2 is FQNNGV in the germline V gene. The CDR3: CASSLVISLAGVGNEQFF. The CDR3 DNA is TGTGCCAGCAGCTTAGTAATTTCTCTAGCGGGAGTTGGCAATGAGCAGTTCTTC.

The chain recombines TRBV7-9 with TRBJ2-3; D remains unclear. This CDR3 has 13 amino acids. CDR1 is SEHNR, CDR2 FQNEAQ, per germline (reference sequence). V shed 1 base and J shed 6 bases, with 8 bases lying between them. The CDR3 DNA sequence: TGTGCCAGCAGCTTAGAAGGATTCGATACGCAGTATTTT. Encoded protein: CASSLEGFDTQYF.

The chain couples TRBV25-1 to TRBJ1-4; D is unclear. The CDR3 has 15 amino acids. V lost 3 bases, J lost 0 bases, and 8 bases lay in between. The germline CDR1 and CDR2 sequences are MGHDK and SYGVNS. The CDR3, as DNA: TGTGCCAGCAGTGACCTATGGGCAACTAATGAAAAACTGTTTTTT. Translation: CASSDLWATNEKLFF.

CDR3 bases: TGTGCCAGCAGCTTACTTAGGGGGGGGATCGAGCAGTACTTC. Its translation is CASSLLRGGIEQYF. J is TRBJ2-7 and V is TRBV11-2; D perhaps matches TRBD2 (7 bases). Trimming removed 2 bases at V and 6 bases at J, with 14 bases between. There are 14 residues in the CDR3. Germline assignment: CDR1 SGHAT and CDR2 FQNNGV.